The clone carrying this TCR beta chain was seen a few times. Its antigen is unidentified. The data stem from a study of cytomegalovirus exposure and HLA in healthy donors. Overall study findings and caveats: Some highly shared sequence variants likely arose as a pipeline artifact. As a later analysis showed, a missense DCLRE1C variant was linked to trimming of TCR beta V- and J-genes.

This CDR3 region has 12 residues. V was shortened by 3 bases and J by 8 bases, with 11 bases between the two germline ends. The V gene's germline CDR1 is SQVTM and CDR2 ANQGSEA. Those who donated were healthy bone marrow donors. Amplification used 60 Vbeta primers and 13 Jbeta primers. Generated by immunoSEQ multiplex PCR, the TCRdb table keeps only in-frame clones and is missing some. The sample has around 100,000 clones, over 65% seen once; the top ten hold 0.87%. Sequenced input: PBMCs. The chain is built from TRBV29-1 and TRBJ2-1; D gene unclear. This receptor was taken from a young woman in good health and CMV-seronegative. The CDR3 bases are TGCAGCGTTGAGTCGGCGAGCGATGAGCAGTTCTTC. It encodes CSVESASDEQFF.